These 4 T cell receptor beta chains were all obtained from the same sample, sequenced in a study of shared clonotypes between healthy human individuals. The assay was immunoSEQ multiplex PCR, and TCRdb's table has in-frame clones only and misses some. Of around 2.5 million clones listed, approximately 93% are singletons. Sequenced: naive CD4+ T cells from PBMCs. Subset described: CD45RA+ positively selected. All receptors derive from a man in his late teens or twenties in good health. Some clones in this sample may be carry-over from other donors' samples.

Comment on this clone: This CDR3 is also generated by other DNA sequences in the sample. The chain joins TRBV5-1 to TRBJ1-1; perhaps TRBD1 as D (5 bases). V dropped 0 bases and J dropped 1 base, with 10 bases sitting between them. There are 15 residues in the CDR3. Germline V gives CDR1 SGHRS, CDR2 YFSETQ. CDR3 bases: TGCGCCAGCAGCTTGGGGGGCGTCGGGAACACTGAAGCTTTCTTT. It yields the protein CASSLGGVGNTEAFF.

The chain couples TRBV7-8 to TRBJ2-7, with 9 bases aligning to TRBD2. J was trimmed by 3 bases and V by 1 base; bases with no gene match: 4. Germline V CDR1 and CDR2: SGHVS, FQNEAQ. The CDR3 totals 15 residues. The CDR3 here is CASSLGLAGLYEQYF. As DNA, the CDR3 is TGTGCCAGCAGCTTAGGTCTAGCGGGGCTCTACGAGCAGTACTTC.

The genes are TRBV30 and TRBJ2-7; a weak D match, TRBD2 (6 bases). CDR3 length: 16 amino acids. The V gene lost 1 base and the J gene lost 5 bases, with 21 bases spanning the gap. Germline V gene data show CDR1 as GTSNPN and CDR2 as SVGIG (reference sequence). The CDR3: CAWSANTATGDDEQYF. For the CDR3, the DNA is TGTGCCTGGAGTGCAAATACTGCAACGGGAGACGACGAGCAGTACTTC.

This clone was detected once. V and J are TRBV6-1 and TRBJ1-1; D might be TRBD1 (6 bases). V was clipped by 6 bases and J by 7 bases, with 12 bases between them. The CDR3 totals 12 residues. Germline-derived CDR1 and CDR2 are MNHNS and SASEGT. The CDR3 sequence: CASSVQGYEAFF. The CDR3 DNA follows: TGTGCCAGCAGCGTACAGGGTTATGAAGCTTTCTTT.